This T cell receptor beta chain originates from a study of T-cell memory formation after mild COVID-19. This clonotype was counted between two and nine times. Sample barcodes and UMIs were carried by the TCR alpha and TCR beta cDNA libraries that 5'RACE generated with constant-segment primers. TCRdb fed the 5' RACE reads into MiXCR, producing one record per CDR3 protein. The sample gives 200,000 to 250,000 distinct CDR3 sequences, 7.5% to 10% of which show up once; 3.5% is in the top ten. This CDR3 has 13 amino acids. The V end lost 5 bases, the J end lost 2 bases, and 11 bases lay between the germline ends. Germline CDR1 DFQATT, CDR2 SNEGSKA (reference sequence).

Sequenced sample: PBMCs or a T cell subset sorted from them (not recorded which). The sequence was collected from a young man who had mild COVID-19 (a few samples of this study predate the infection). Cell type and time point are not known. The chain couples TRBV20-1 to TRBJ2-3, with D tentatively TRBD2 (6 bases). This CDR3 is CSAQAGPTDTQYF. The CDR3 DNA reads as TGCAGTGCTCAGGCGGGGCCCACAGATACGCAGTATTTT.